These 7 T cell receptor beta chains originate from one sample sequenced in a study of identical twins. TCRdb itself ran the 5' RACE reads through MiXCR, one entry per CDR3 protein. The data hold hundreds of thousands of distinct CDR3 sequences, with roughly 6% observed a single time. The sample comprised naive T cells sorted from blood. The source is a man aged 18 to 30 in good health.

This clonotype was seen ten or more times. The chain joins TRBV7-9 to TRBJ2-2; no clear D gene. The CDR3 is made up of 12 amino acids. Germline assignment: CDR1 SEHNR and CDR2 FQNEAQ (reference sequence). V shed 7 bases and J shed 4 bases, with 7 bases lying between them. In nucleotides, the CDR3 is TGTGCCAGCACCTCCGGCACCGGGGAGCTGTTTTTT. Translated: CASTSGTGELFF.

Ten or more counts support this clonotype. The chain employs TRBV29-1 and TRBJ2-1, with 8 bases lining up with TRBD2. The CDR3 extends over 14 amino acids. Germline CDR1 and CDR2: SQVTM and ANQGSEA. V gave up 6 bases and J gave up 3 bases; unmatched junction bases: 7. In DNA, the CDR3 is TGCAGCGTAGGGAGCGGGAGAGACTACAATGAGCAGTTCTTC. Translated: CSVGSGRDYNEQFF.

This clonotype was seen at least ten times. The CDR3 nucleotides read TGCAGCGTTGCCCCGCGACAGAGGGACAACTATGGCTACACCTTC. Protein sequence: CSVAPRQRDNYGYTF. The chain combines TRBV29-1 with TRBJ1-2, with D perhaps matching TRBD1 (5 bases). Trimming removed 4 bases at V and 2 bases at J, with 17 bases between. The CDR3 sequence is 15 residues long. Germline loops: CDR1 SQVTM, CDR2 ANQGSEA.

The chain combines TRBV29-1 with TRBJ1-2; no definite D call. The germline gives CDR1 SQVTM, CDR2 ANQGSEA. CDR3 length: 14 amino acids. V was shortened by 6 bases and J by 8 bases, with 22 bases between the two germline ends. The CDR3 is CSVDSDFEGIGYTF. The CDR3 DNA is TGCAGCGTCGACTCCGATTTCGAGGGCATCGGCTACACCTTC.

The sample holds many counts of this clonotype. The gene calls are TRBV12-3 or TRBV12-4 and TRBJ2-1; D not resolved. The CDR3 consists of 13 residues. Trimming cost V 3 bases and J 8 bases, with 11 bases left between them. Written as DNA, the CDR3 is TGTGCCAGCAGTTTGGAGCCACGCGATGAGCAGTTCTTC. Its translation: CASSLEPRDEQFF.

This clonotype showed up many times. This chain uses TRBV28 with TRBJ1-2, with D possibly being TRBD1 (6 bases). The germline CDR1 and CDR2 sequences are MDHEN and SYDVKM. Trimming shortened V by 11 bases and J by 8 bases, and 18 bases separated the two germline ends. The length of the CDR3 is 12 residues. This chain's CDR3 is CASRTAVNGYTF. The CDR3 DNA sequence: TGTGCCTCCCGGACAGCGGTGAACGGCTACACCTTC.

This clonotype was counted at least ten times. V and J are TRBV5-1 and TRBJ1-5, with no clear D. This CDR3 has 13 amino acids. Germline CDR1 reads SGHRS; CDR2 reads YFSETQ. Trimming took 0 bases from V and 3 from J, leaving 4 bases between them. Written as DNA, the CDR3 is TGCGCCAGCAGCTTGGGTACCAATCAGCCCCAGCATTTT. Protein product: CASSLGTNQPQHF.